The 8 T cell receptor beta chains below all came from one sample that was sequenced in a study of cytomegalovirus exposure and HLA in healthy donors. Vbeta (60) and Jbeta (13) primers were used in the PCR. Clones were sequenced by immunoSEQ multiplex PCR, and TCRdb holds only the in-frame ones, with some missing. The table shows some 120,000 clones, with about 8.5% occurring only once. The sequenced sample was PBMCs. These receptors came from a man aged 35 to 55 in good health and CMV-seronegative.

The CDR3 region is CASSLTGDADTQYF. The CDR3 nucleotides are TGCGCCAGCAGCTTGACAGGGGACGCAGATACGCAGTATTTT. The chain carries TRBV5-1 and TRBJ2-3, with TRBD1 matching 7 bases. Germline CDR1 reads SGHRS; CDR2 reads YFSETQ. There are 14 residues in the CDR3. With V trimmed by 1 base and J by 4 bases, 3 bases remained unmatched.

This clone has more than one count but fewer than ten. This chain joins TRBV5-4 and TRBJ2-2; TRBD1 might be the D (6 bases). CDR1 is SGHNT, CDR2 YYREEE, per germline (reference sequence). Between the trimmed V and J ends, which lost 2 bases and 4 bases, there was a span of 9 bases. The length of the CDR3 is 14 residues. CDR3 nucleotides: TGTGCCAGCAGCTTACAGGGTGGCACCGGGGAGCTGTTTTTT. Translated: CASSLQGGTGELFF.

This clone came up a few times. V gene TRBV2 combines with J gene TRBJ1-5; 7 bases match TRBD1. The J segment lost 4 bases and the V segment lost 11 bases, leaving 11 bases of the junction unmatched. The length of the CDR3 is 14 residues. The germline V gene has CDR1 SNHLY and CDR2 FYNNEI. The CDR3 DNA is TGTGCCTTAAACCCGACAGGGCCAAATCAGCCCCAGCATTTT. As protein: CALNPTGPNQPQHF.

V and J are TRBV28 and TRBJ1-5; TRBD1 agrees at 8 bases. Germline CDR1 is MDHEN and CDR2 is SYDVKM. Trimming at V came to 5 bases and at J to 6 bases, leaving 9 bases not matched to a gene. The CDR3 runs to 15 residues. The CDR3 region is CASSPSTGEVQPQHF. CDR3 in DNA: TGTGCCAGCAGTCCATCGACAGGGGAGGTTCAGCCCCAGCATTTT.

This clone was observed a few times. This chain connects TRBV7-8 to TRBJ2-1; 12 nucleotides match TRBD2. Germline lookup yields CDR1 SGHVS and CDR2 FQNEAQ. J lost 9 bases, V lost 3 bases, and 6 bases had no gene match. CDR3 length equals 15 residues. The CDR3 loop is CASSFLASGGGEQFF. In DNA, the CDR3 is TGTGCCAGCAGCTTCTTGGCTAGCGGGGGGGGTGAGCAGTTCTTC.

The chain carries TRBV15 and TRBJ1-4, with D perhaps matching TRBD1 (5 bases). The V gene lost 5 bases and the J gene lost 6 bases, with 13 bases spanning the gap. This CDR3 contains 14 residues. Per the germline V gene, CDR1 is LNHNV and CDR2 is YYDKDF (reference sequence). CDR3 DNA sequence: TGTGCCACCAGCGGGGGGGTGGTGGATGAAAAACTGTTTTTT. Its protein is CATSGGVVDEKLFF.

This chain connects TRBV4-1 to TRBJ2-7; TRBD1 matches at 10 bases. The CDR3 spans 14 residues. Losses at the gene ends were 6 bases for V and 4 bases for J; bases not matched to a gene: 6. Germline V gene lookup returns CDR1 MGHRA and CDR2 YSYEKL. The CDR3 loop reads CASSPPGQGYEQYF. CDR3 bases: TGCGCCAGCAGTCCCCCGGGACAGGGGTACGAGCAGTACTTC.

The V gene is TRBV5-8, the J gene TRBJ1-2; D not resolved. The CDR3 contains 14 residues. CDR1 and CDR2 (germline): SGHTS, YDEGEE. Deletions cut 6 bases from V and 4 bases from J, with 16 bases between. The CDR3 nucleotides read TGTGCCAGCATCGGACTGAGAGCCACCTATGGCTACACCTTC. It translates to CASIGLRATYGYTF.